The present T cell receptor beta chain was sequenced within a study of blood T cell repertoires in COVID-19. Study at large: Acute and convalescent COVID-19 specimens originated in the United States, Italy and Spain. The cDNA or gDNA used as material had been derived from T cells, B-cell-depleted T cells, or PBMCs.

Authors' analysis steps: Nucleated cell counts were estimated from reference gene primer amplification. Assay used: immunoSEQ multiplex PCR; TCRdb lists only in-frame clones, some missing. V and J calls plus clone size are reproduced from that table; the DNA served to infer D and trimming. The sample records roughly 240,000 clones, approximately 88% being singletons. Cohort allocation depended upon clinical history that participants reported. Trimming pared 0 bases from V and 6 bases from J, leaving 12 bases between. The CDR3 has 15 residues. Germline V gene lookup returns CDR1 KGHSH and CDR2 LQKENI. The source material was PBMCs or T cells enriched from blood (not recorded which). This receptor was taken from a woman in her 30s with acute COVID-19. The V and J genes are TRBV18 and TRBJ1-5; D is possibly TRBD1 (5 bases). CDR3 protein: CASSPPGGEAQPQHF. DNA for the CDR3: TGTGCCAGCTCACCACCGGGGGGGGAGGCTCAGCCCCAGCATTTT.